A selection of T cell receptor beta chains follows, all from one sample in a study of T cell responses to AZD1222 COVID-19 vaccine. Profiled with immunoSEQ multiplex PCR; TCRdb holds only in-frame clones, not every one. The sample has about 140,000 clones, around 90% seen once. Sequenced material: peripheral blood, taken 28 days after the second AZD1222 dose. The receptors originated from an adult who received the AZD1222 COVID-19 vaccine. Both conserved end residues are part of each CDR3. D genes are given only for firm matches. Not all rows give a size; the values are once, few, many and, for expanded clones, a class.

>-|TRBV18|-|TRBJ1-3
TGTGCCAGCTCACCTAGGACGGGCGCTCAGGCCATATATTTT
CASSPRTGAQAIYF
>-|TRBV2|-|TRBJ2-6
TGTGCCAGCAGGGCGGGCGCTGGGGCCAACGTCCTGACTTTC
CASRAGAGANVLTF
>TRBD1|TRBV28|-|TRBJ1-1
TGTGCCAGCAGTCCACCGACAGGGGCGAACACTGAAGCTTTCTTT
CASSPPTGANTEAFF
>-|TRBV14|-|TRBJ2-5
TGTGCCAGCAGCCTTCTGGGGCAAGAGACCCAGTACTTC
CASSLLGQETQYF
>-|TRBV9|-|TRBJ1-6
TGTGCCAGCAGCGTAGGCAGGGATAATTCACCCCTCCACTTT
CASSVGRDNSPLHF
>-|TRBV7-2|-|TRBJ2-7
TGTGCCAGCAGCTTCCACTTTCGGGGCGAGCAGTACTTC
CASSFHFRGEQYF
>TRBD1|TRBV7-2|-|TRBJ1-3
TGTGCCAGCAGCCCTCGAGGCAGGGGGATAGGAAACACCATATATTTT
CASSPRGRGIGNTIYF
>-|TRBV29-1|-|TRBJ1-2
TGCAGCGTTGGTCCGGGCAGAGAAGTCTATGGCTACACCTTC
CSVGPGREVYGYTF
>-|TRBV18|-|TRBJ2-1
TGTGCCAGCTCACCCGGCAGGGGAGACAATGAGCAGTTCTTC
CASSPGRGDNEQFF
>-|TRBV2|-|TRBJ2-2
TGTGCCAGCAGCAGTCGGGGCACCGGGGAGCTGTTTTTT
CASSSRGTGELFF
>TRBD1|TRBV4-1|-|TRBJ1-1
TGCGCCAGCAGCCAAGAGCGCGCGACAGGGGCGAACACTGAAGCTTTCTTT
CASSQERATGANTEAFF
>-|TRBV4-1|-|TRBJ2-5
TGCGCCAGCAGCCAATTCCCCTCCGCGGAGACCCAGTACTTC
CASSQFPSAETQYF
>-|TRBV7-2|once|TRBJ2-2
TGTGCCAGCAGTCTACTTGGAGCCGGGGAGCTGTTTTTT
CASSLLGAGELFF
>-|TRBV2|once|TRBJ1-4
TGTGCCAGCGACCGGGACGCGAAGGCCAGTAGCGAAAAACTGTTTTTT
CASDRDAKASSEKLFF
>TRBD1|TRBV24-1|-|TRBJ1-2
TGTGCCACCAGTGACGACGACAGGGAGGTGAGTCACGGCTACACCTTC
CATSDDDREVSHGYTF
>TRBD2|TRBV11-3|-|TRBJ2-3
TGTGCCAGCAGTCCGCGGGGGGGGCGCACAGATACGCAGTATTTT
CASSPRGGRTDTQYF
>-|TRBV6-5|-|TRBJ2-1
TGTGCCAGCAATCCGACAGGAGAATACAATGAGCAGTTCTTC
CASNPTGEYNEQFF
>-|TRBV28|-|TRBJ1-6
TGTGCCAGCAGGCAACCCCGGTGGGGGGGCGCGGGGTCACCCCTCCACTTT
CASRQPRWGGAGSPLHF
>TRBD1|TRBV9|-|TRBJ1-6
TGTGCCAGCAGCGTGACAGGGGACTCCTATAATTCACCCCTCCACTTT
CASSVTGDSYNSPLHF
>-|TRBV6-6|-|TRBJ1-1
TGTGCCAGCAGTAACGAAGGCACTGAAGCTTTCTTT
CASSNEGTEAFF
>TRBD2|TRBV6-2/TRBV6-3|-|TRBJ2-2
TGTGCCAGCAGTCCCGCTGCGGGAGTCGCCGGGGAGCTGTTTTTT
CASSPAAGVAGELFF
>-|TRBV3-1/TRBV3-2|-|TRBJ2-7
TGTGCCAGGGGAAACACGGAGAATGGATTAAAAAGCTCCTACGAGCAGTACTTC
CARGNTENGLKSSYEQYF
>-|TRBV15|-|TRBJ2-7
TGTGCCACCAGCAGAGAGGTTGCAAGCTCCTACGAGCAGTACTTC
CATSREVASSYEQYF
>-|TRBV5-6|-|TRBJ1-4
TGTGCCAGCAGCTTGAGAGAGGGTGAAAAACTGTTTTTT
CASSLREGEKLFF
>-|TRBV7-2|few|TRBJ1-2
TGTGCCAGCAGCTCCATGGACGGACGTGGCTACACCTTC
CASSSMDGRGYTF
>-|TRBV7-2|-|TRBJ1-1
TGTGCCAGCAGTTCCTGGACAGCCAACACTGAAGCTTTCTTT
CASSSWTANTEAFF
>-|TRBV7-8|-|TRBJ1-1
TGTGCCAGCAGCTACCGGTTGAACCTGAACACTGAAGCTTTCTTT
CASSYRLNLNTEAFF
>TRBD1|TRBV5-5|-|TRBJ1-1
TGTGCCAGCAGCTTAGTTGAGACAGGGTGGGAGAGAGCTTTCTTT
CASSLVETGWERAFF
>TRBD2|TRBV27|-|TRBJ2-3
TGTGCCAGCAGTATATGGGGGGGTAGCACAGATACGCAGTATTTT
CASSIWGGSTDTQYF
>TRBD2|TRBV6-2/TRBV6-3|-|TRBJ2-3
TGTGCCAGCAGTTACGCGGCTAGCGGTTCTAGCACAGATACGCAGTATTTT
CASSYAASGSSTDTQYF
>-|TRBV4-2|-|TRBJ2-1
TGTGCCAGCAGCCAACGTGGGCACTTAACGGTCGATGAGCAGTTCTTC
CASSQRGHLTVDEQFF
>-|TRBV6-5|-|TRBJ1-5
TGTGCCAGCAGTTGGACCGCGTATAGCAATCAGCCCCAGCATTTT
CASSWTAYSNQPQHF
>-|TRBV5-1|-|TRBJ2-2
TGCGCCAGCAGTCCCAGGGGAGTCACCGGGGAGCTGTTTTTT
CASSPRGVTGELFF
>-|TRBV7-9|-|TRBJ2-3
TGTGCCAGCAGCCCTAGGACACTTAGCACAGATACGCAGTATTTT
CASSPRTLSTDTQYF
>TRBD1|TRBV19|once|TRBJ1-2
TGTGCCAGTACCGCAAGGAACAGGGGATATGGCTACACCTTC
CASTARNRGYGYTF